This record covers a single T cell receptor beta chain. Its target is unknown. These data are taken from a study of lymphopenia after photon versus proton radiotherapy. Regarding the study as a whole: Relative stability marked proton patients; photon patients lost diversity and naive cells. Post-nadir TCR diversity decline inversely tracked overall survival among those who died. Only patients who died were analyzed for survival; proton advantage is unproven. After the lymphocyte nadir, photon-treated repertoires showed oligoclonal expansion, especially of CD8+ Temra cells.

Method: immunoSEQ multiplex PCR; TCRdb's copy keeps in-frame clones and lacks some. The sample includes roughly 40,000 clones, about 83% of them seen just once. The receptor was derived from a woman in her 70s with pancreatic cancer. Source: peripheral blood, taken from a patient treated with proton-based radiotherapy.

Here the CDR3 reads CASSFRIREGSRIEQYF. CDR3 sequence (DNA): TGTGCCAGCAGTTTCCGAATTCGGGAGGGATCTAGGATCGAGCAGTACTTC. This sequence joins TRBV27 and TRBJ2-7; 8 bases align to TRBD2. Germline trimming cut 3 bases from V and 6 bases from J; bases unmatched to any gene: 16. Per the germline V gene, CDR1 is MNHEY and CDR2 is SMNVEV (reference sequence). The CDR3 spans 17 residues.